This note documents a single TCR beta chain sequence. This sample was included in a study of blood T cell repertoires in COVID-19. On the study more broadly: COVID-19 samples from acute and convalescent phases originated in the United States, Italy and Spain.

Per the original methods: Reference gene primer amplification gave nucleated cell count estimates. The assay was immunoSEQ multiplex PCR, and TCRdb's table has in-frame clones only and misses some. V, J and clone size are those of that table, while D and trimming were read from the DNA. The sample lists 120,000 or so clones; 70% to 90% were seen once. The CDR3 contains 15 residues. The germline gives CDR1 GTSNPN, CDR2 SVGIG (reference sequence). V and J are TRBV30 and TRBJ1-6; 9 bases agree with TRBD1. The receptor was isolated from a woman in her 50s with acute or convalescent COVID-19. The material sequenced was peripheral blood. The CDR3 protein is CASPKGTGWDSPLHF. The CDR3 nucleotides are TGTGCAAGTCCTAAGGGGACAGGGTGGGATTCACCCCTCCACTTT.